One sample yielded the 30 T cell receptor beta chains listed below, sequenced in a study of response to subunit inactivated influenza vaccine. TCRdb passed the RT-PCR reads through MiXCR, listing each CDR3 protein once. The sample includes about half a million distinct CDR3 sequences, about 7.6% seen only once; the top ten take 13%. The sequencing used PBMCs from blood, collected 23 to 25 months after vaccination. The receptors come from a man aged 50 to 69 who received an inactivated influenza vaccine.

This clonotype was recorded a few times. This chain joins TRBV2 and TRBJ2-7; D is perhaps TRBD1 (6 bases). The CDR3 extends over 12 amino acids. V was pared by 4 bases and J by 9 bases, with 13 bases between. Looked up from germline, CDR1 is SNHLY and CDR2 is FYNNEI. CDR3 sequence reads: CASSANRVGQYF. CDR3 coding DNA: TGTGCCAGCAGTGCGAACAGGGTCGGGCAGTACTTC.

This clonotype came up a few times. The chain recombines TRBV7-3 with TRBJ2-1; weak D call: TRBD1 (5 bases). This CDR3 is 16 amino acids long. V gave up 1 base and J gave up 1 base, with 11 bases separating them. Germline CDR1 SGHTA, CDR2 FQGTGA. CDR3 sequence reads: CASSLSGAGSYNEQFF. The CDR3 DNA reads as TGTGCCAGCAGCTTAAGTGGGGCCGGGTCCTACAATGAGCAGTTCTTC.

In this sample, this clonotype turned up a few times. DNA of the CDR3: TGTGCCAGCAGCTTATTGTTTGGCTCCTACGAGCAGTACTTC. This encodes CASSLLFGSYEQYF. The rearrangement joins TRBV7-9 to TRBJ2-7; no clear D. V was cut by 2 bases and J by 0 bases, with 8 bases left in between. Germline V gene data show CDR1 as SEHNR and CDR2 as FQNEAQ (reference sequence). The CDR3 has 14 amino acids.

This clonotype has just a few counts. This chain joins TRBV12-3 or TRBV12-4 and TRBJ2-1; D may correspond to TRBD1 or TRBD2 (5 bases each). Trimming took 2 bases from V and 10 from J, leaving 21 bases between them. The CDR3 has 16 residues. The CDR3 spells CASSLLGRGPDAEQFF. The CDR3 DNA is TGTGCCAGCAGTTTACTGGGGCGAGGGCCCGATGCCGAGCAGTTCTTC.

This clonotype was seen a handful of times. This rearrangement joins TRBV4-1 to TRBJ2-5; D perhaps matches TRBD2 (7 bases). Germline loops: CDR1 MGHRA, CDR2 YSYEKL. Deletions cut 0 bases from V and 3 bases from J, with 17 bases between. This CDR3 region has 17 residues. CDR3 nucleotide sequence: TGCGCCAGCAGCCAAGATCCAGTGGGGGGGGGCGAAGAGACCCAGTACTTC. Its protein is CASSQDPVGGGEETQYF.

Only a few counts were recorded for this clonotype. The CDR3 sequence: CASSSRGGRADTQYF. The CDR3 coding sequence is TGTGCCAGCAGCTCCCGCGGGGGGCGGGCAGATACGCAGTATTTT. The chain links TRBV7-2 to TRBJ2-3; the match to TRBD2 covers 8 bases. This CDR3 is built from 15 residues. Germline CDR1 SGHTA, CDR2 FQGNSA. Trimming cost V 4 bases and J 4 bases; bases outside gene matches: 7.

This clonotype was seen a handful of times. This chain joins TRBV6-2 or TRBV6-3 and TRBJ2-6, with TRBD2 matching 7 bases. With V trimmed by 6 bases and J by 0 bases, 5 bases remained unmatched. Germline CDR1 and CDR2: MNHEY and SVGEGT. The CDR3 sequence is 16 residues long. The CDR3 spells CASRPGGSSGANVLTF. The CDR3 bases are TGTGCCAGCAGACCGGGGGGTAGCTCTGGGGCCAACGTCCTGACTTTC.

The table lists this clonotype with a few counts. The V call is TRBV7-2, the J call TRBJ2-1; 12 bases are a match to TRBD2. Germline assignment: CDR1 SGHTA and CDR2 FQGNSA. Trimming took 1 base from V and 6 from J; bases not matched to a gene: 1. This CDR3 has 15 residues. The CDR3 protein is CASSLGTSGTNEQFF. The CDR3 DNA sequence: TGTGCCAGCAGCTTAGGGACTAGCGGGACCAATGAGCAGTTCTTC. Complete variable domain (other parts from reference TRBV7-2 and TRBJ2-1): GAGVSQSPSNKVTEKGKDVELRCDPISGHTALYWYRQSLGQGLEFLIYFQGNSAPDKSGLPSDRFSAERTGGSVSTLTIQRTQQEDSAVYLCASSLGTSGTNEQFFGPGTRLTVL.

The rearrangement links TRBV3-1 to TRBJ2-5, with 7 bases matching TRBD2. Trimming at V came to 4 bases and at J to 2 bases, leaving 7 bases not matched to a gene. The CDR3 runs 15 residues. CDR1 LGHDT and CDR2 YNNKEL come from the germline V gene (reference sequence). Here the CDR3 DNA reads TGTGCCAGCAGCCGAACCCCTAGCGGACAAGAGACCCAGTACTTC. It encodes CASSRTPSGQETQYF.

This clonotype was seen only a few times. The V call is TRBV12-3 or TRBV12-4, the J call TRBJ2-3; D may be TRBD1 (6 bases). V dropped 7 bases and J dropped 6 bases, with 26 bases sitting between them. The CDR3 has 17 residues. The CDR3 sequence is CASTLRAGVQRGDTQYF. DNA of the CDR3: TGTGCCAGCACCCTCAGGGCAGGGGTCCAAAGGGGGGATACGCAGTATTTT.

This clonotype was picked up many times. V gene TRBV7-2 combines with J gene TRBJ2-1; the match to TRBD2 covers 12 bases. CDR3 length: 15 amino acids. Per the germline V gene, CDR1 is SGHTA and CDR2 is FQGNSA. The J segment lost 5 bases and the V segment lost 5 bases, leaving 4 bases of the junction unmatched. CDR3: CASSQGLAGNNEQFF. The DNA for the CDR3 is TGTGCCAGCAGCCAGGGACTAGCGGGTAACAATGAGCAGTTCTTC. Based on the CDR3 plus reference TRBV7-2 and TRBJ2-1, the full variable domain is GAGVSQSPSNKVTEKGKDVELRCDPISGHTALYWYRQSLGQGLEFLIYFQGNSAPDKSGLPSDRFSAERTGGSVSTLTIQRTQQEDSAVYLCASSQGLAGNNEQFFGPGTRLTVL.

This clonotype was counted a few times. The chain recombines TRBV5-5 with TRBJ2-3, with D possibly TRBD2 on 5 matching bases. CDR1 and CDR2 (germline): SGHKS, YYEKEE (reference sequence). V was clipped by 2 bases and J by 1 base, with 17 bases between them. This CDR3 is built from 17 residues. CDR3 DNA: TGTGCCAGCAGCTTCATCGCGGGTTACTCAGGCACAGATACGCAGTATTTT. Protein: CASSFIAGYSGTDTQYF.

There are a few counts of this clonotype. This chain links TRBV7-9 with TRBJ2-2, with TRBD2 as a possible D gene (5 bases). The V and J ends lost 1 base and 6 bases respectively, with 9 bases between them. Germline V gene sequence: CDR1 SEHNR, CDR2 FQNEAQ (reference sequence). CDR3 length equals 14 residues. CDR3 coding DNA: TGTGCCAGCAGCTTAGAGGCTAGCTCCGGGGAGCTGTTTTTT. It codes for CASSLEASSGELFF.

This clonotype has ten or more counts. The chain couples TRBV5-1 to TRBJ2-1, with 9 nucleotides matching TRBD2. V lost 3 bases and J lost 2; bases outside the gene matches: 9. The CDR3 has 17 residues. Germline-derived CDR1 and CDR2 are SGHRS and YFSETQ. The CDR3: CASSSLPPSGAYNEQFF. DNA for the CDR3: TGCGCCAGCAGCTCGCTCCCCCCTAGCGGGGCCTACAATGAGCAGTTCTTC.

A few counts support this clonotype. V usage is TRBV6-2 or TRBV6-3 and J usage is TRBJ2-3; 9 bases agree with TRBD1. Germline trimming cut 6 bases from V and 5 bases from J; bases unmatched to any gene: 9. From germline, CDR1 is MNHEY and CDR2 SVGEGT. The CDR3 totals 15 residues. This CDR3 is CASRLGQGLGDTQYF. CDR3 bases: TGTGCCAGCAGACTGGGACAGGGACTTGGAGATACGCAGTATTTT.

Note on this clonotype: One end of the junction does not line up with germline, which may come from a read error. This sequence joins TRBV20-1 and TRBJ1-1, with D perhaps matching TRBD1 (5 bases). The V gene's germline CDR1 is DFQATT and CDR2 SNEGSKA (reference sequence). The CDR3 is made up of 18 amino acids. Here the CDR3 reads CSARGFSMSGQANTEAVF. The DNA for the CDR3 is TGCAGTGCTAGAGGCTTCTCAATGTCAGGACAAGCCAACACTGAAGCTGTCTTT.

This rearrangement joins TRBV19 to TRBJ2-1; D may be TRBD1 or TRBD2 (5 bases each). Germline V lookup: CDR1 LNHDA, CDR2 SQIVND (reference sequence). The ends were cut back, 6 bases at V and 6 bases at J, with 12 bases in the middle. This CDR3 comprises 13 residues. The CDR3 bases are TGTGCCAGTAGCAACAGTGGGGGCAATGAGCAGTTCTTC. It codes for CASSNSGGNEQFF.

This chain joins TRBV5-1 and TRBJ2-1; TRBD2 aligns across 10 bases. CDR3 length: 16 amino acids. Trimming removed 7 bases from V and 13 bases from J; junction bases left unmatched: 20. The germline V gene has CDR1 SGHRS and CDR2 YFSETQ. The CDR3 coding sequence is TGCGCCAGCCACTTCGCCCCTAGCGGGAGAAGATTTGAACAGTTCTTC. It specifies CASHFAPSGRRFEQFF.

This clonotype was counted only a few times. The J gene is TRBJ2-1, the V gene TRBV5-1; D remains ambiguous. Trimming removed 0 bases from V and 15 bases from J, with 16 bases in between. This CDR3 is built from 13 residues. Germline CDR1 reads SGHRS; CDR2 reads YFSETQ. The CDR3 sequence is CASSLASERHRFF. The CDR3 DNA reads as TGCGCCAGCAGCTTGGCCTCAGAGAGACACCGGTTCTTC.

This clonotype was found a few times. V is TRBV5-1 and J is TRBJ2-7; 13 nucleotides agree with TRBD2. This CDR3 region has 17 residues. CDR1 and CDR2 from the germline V gene are SGHRS and YFSETQ. The V segment lost 0 bases and the J segment 1 base; nucleotides outside the gene matches: 4. The CDR3, as DNA: TGCGCCAGCAGCTTGGCTTCGACTAGCGGGAGGTCCTACGAGCAGTACTTC. Translating it yields CASSLASTSGRSYEQYF.

The table lists this clonotype with many counts. The V and J genes are TRBV4-1 and TRBJ1-5, with 9 bases fitting TRBD1. Germline V gene sequence: CDR1 MGHRA, CDR2 YSYEKL. The ends lost 4 bases at V and 4 bases at J; junction bases unmatched: 8. The CDR3 length is 16 residues. This CDR3 is CASSPWTGAGNQPQHF. CDR3 nucleotide sequence: TGCGCCAGCAGCCCATGGACAGGGGCTGGAAATCAGCCCCAGCATTTT.

The CDR3 loop is CASRISPTGRVSYEQYF. CDR3 DNA: TGTGCCAGCAGGATAAGTCCGACAGGGCGAGTGTCCTACGAGCAGTACTTC. V and J are TRBV6-2 or TRBV6-3 and TRBJ2-7; 7 bases map to TRBD1. CDR1 MNHEY and CDR2 SVGEGT come from the germline V gene. This CDR3 has 17 amino acids. V lost 6 bases to trimming and J lost 1 base; unmatched junction nucleotides: 15.

At least ten counts were recorded for this clonotype. This chain uses TRBV7-2 with TRBJ2-3, with a weak D call TRBD2 (6 bases). Between the trimmed V and J ends, which lost 0 bases and 2 bases, there was a span of 15 bases. The CDR3 is made up of 17 amino acids. Germline CDR1 and CDR2: SGHTA and FQGNSA. CDR3 DNA sequence: TGTGCCAGCAGCTTAGCCAAACCCGGGACTGACACAGATACGCAGTATTTT. Protein product: CASSLAKPGTDTDTQYF.

This clonotype has just a few counts. J is TRBJ2-5 and V is TRBV19, with D possibly TRBD2 on 6 matching bases. Germline V lookup: CDR1 LNHDA, CDR2 SQIVND (reference sequence). The CDR3 sequence is 16 residues long. Between the trimmed V and J ends, which lost 3 bases and 1 base, there was a span of 15 bases. In DNA form, the CDR3 reads TGTGCCAGTAGTATCGATCGGGGGTCTGTCCAAGAGACCCAGTACTTC. Protein: CASSIDRGSVQETQYF. The full variable domain, its missing parts supplied by reference TRBV19 and TRBJ2-5, is DGGITQSPKYLFRKEGQNVTLSCEQNLNHDAMYWYRQDPGQGLRLIYYSQIVNDFQKGDIAEGYSVSREKKESFPLTVTSAQKNPTAFYLCASSIDRGSVQETQYFGPGTRLLVL.

This clonotype was detected only a few times. V usage is TRBV27 and J usage is TRBJ2-1; D is possibly TRBD2 (5 bases). The CDR3 is 13 residues long. With 0 bases removed from V and 14 bases from J, the gap between germline ends came to 14 bases. Germline V gene lookup returns CDR1 MNHEY and CDR2 SMNVEV (reference sequence). The CDR3, as DNA: TGTGCCAGCAGTTTATCGAAGACGGGAAGGAAGTTCTTC. Amino acids: CASSLSKTGRKFF.

The table lists this clonotype with many counts. The chain is built from TRBV2 and TRBJ1-1; TRBD1 matches 9 bases. The V segment lost 6 bases and the J segment 5 bases; nucleotides outside the gene matches: 13. Germline lookup yields CDR1 SNHLY and CDR2 FYNNEI. This CDR3 region has 16 residues. For the CDR3, the DNA is TGTGCCAGCAGGCCTTGGACAGGGGCGATTCAGACTGAAGCTTTCTTT. It encodes CASRPWTGAIQTEAFF.

This clonotype was counted only a few times. The rearrangement uses TRBV30 and TRBJ1-6; 7 positions match TRBD1. V dropped 0 bases and J dropped 6; count of bases not matched to a gene: 2. The CDR3 has 14 residues. Germline CDR1 and CDR2: GTSNPN and SVGIG (reference sequence). The CDR3 coding sequence is TGTGCCTGGAGTGTTGGGACAGTTAATTCACCCCTCCACTTT. This gives the protein CAWSVGTVNSPLHF.

This clonotype was picked up many times. This sequence joins TRBV7-2 and TRBJ2-7, with D hard to call. V lost 3 bases and J 1 base, leaving 10 bases between the germline ends. Germline CDR1 is SGHTA and CDR2 is FQGNSA. The CDR3 sequence is 14 residues long. This CDR3 is CASSFYASSYEQYF. The CDR3 region has the DNA TGTGCCAGCAGCTTCTACGCTTCGTCCTACGAGCAGTACTTC.

Comment on this clonotype: Compared with germline, one end of the junction differs, possibly owing to a read error. The V and J genes are TRBV20-1 and TRBJ2-3, with 11 bases matching TRBD2. The germline V gene has CDR1 DFQATT and CDR2 SNEGSKA (reference sequence). This CDR3 spans 16 amino acids. Here the CDR3 DNA reads TGCTGTGCTAGAGACCTGACTAGCGGGAACACAGATACGCAGTATTTT. Encoded protein: CCARDLTSGNTDTQYF.

There are many counts of this clonotype. The rearrangement links TRBV4-3 to TRBJ2-4; weak D call: TRBD1 (7 bases). The V gene's germline CDR1 is LGHNA and CDR2 YSLEER. The length of the CDR3 is 17 residues. Deletions cut 3 bases from V and 2 bases from J, with 17 bases between. DNA of the CDR3: TGCGCCAGCAGCCATAGGAGGGGGCGCAGGACCAAAAACATTCAGTACTTC. This sequence encodes CASSHRRGRRTKNIQYF.